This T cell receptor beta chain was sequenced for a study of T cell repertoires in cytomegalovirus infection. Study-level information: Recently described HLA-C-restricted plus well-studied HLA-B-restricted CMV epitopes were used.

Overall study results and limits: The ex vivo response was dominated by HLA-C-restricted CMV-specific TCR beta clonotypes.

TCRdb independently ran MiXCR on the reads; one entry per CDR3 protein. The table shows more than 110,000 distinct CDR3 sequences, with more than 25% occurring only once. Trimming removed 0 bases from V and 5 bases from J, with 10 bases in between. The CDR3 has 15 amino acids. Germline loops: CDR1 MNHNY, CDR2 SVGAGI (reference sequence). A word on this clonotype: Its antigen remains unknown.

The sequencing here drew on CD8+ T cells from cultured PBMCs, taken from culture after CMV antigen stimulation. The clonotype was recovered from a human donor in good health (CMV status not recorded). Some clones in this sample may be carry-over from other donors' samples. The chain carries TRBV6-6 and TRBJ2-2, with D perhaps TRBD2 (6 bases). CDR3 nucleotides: TGTGCCAGCAGTTACTCGGCAGGGAGGACCGGGGAGCTGTTTTTT. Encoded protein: CASSYSAGRTGELFF.